This TCR beta chain was recorded in a study of coeliac disease. Points from the study as a whole: Only 1 of 6 controls, but about 55% of the 18 coeliac samples, showed published gliadin-specific TRB sequences. Largely private TRB repertoires meant most sequences were sample-unique.

TCRdb's table, derived via immunoSEQ multiplex PCR, lists solely in-frame clones and lacks some. This table holds roughly 5,100 clones, 69% found once. Concerning this clone itself: Its antigen remains unidentified.

Germline CDR1 and CDR2: SGHDN and FVKESK. V lost 4 bases to trimming and J lost 5 bases, with 18 bases between them. The CDR3 is 16 amino acids. Sample: lymphocytes from the gut lamina propria. J is TRBJ2-1 and V is TRBV14; D is possibly TRBD1 (5 bases). This receptor was identified in a woman aged 40 to 50. The CDR3, as DNA: TGTGCCAGCAGCCGCACCCGACAGTCCTTCAACAATGAGCAGTTCTTC. Amino acid sequence: CASSRTRQSFNNEQFF.